The 13 T cell receptor beta chains below all came from one sample that was sequenced in a study of sequential checkpoint blockade in melanoma. TCRdb's table, derived via immunoSEQ multiplex PCR, lists solely in-frame clones and lacks some. The table lists around 20,000 clones, about four fifths of them singletons. Treatment noted: randomized to nivolumab then ipilimumab (arm A) or the reverse (arm B). Material: CD8+ T cells sorted from blood (inferred from file names), obtained from a patient given nivolumab and ipilimumab in sequence. These receptor sequences come from a human donor with melanoma.

In its sample, this clone was seen a few times. The chain is built from TRBV21-1 and TRBJ2-7; the table calls TRBD1, which could not be checked here. TRBV21-1 represents a pseudogene. CDR3 size: 18 residues. The CDR3 DNA follows: TGTGCCAGCAGCACTCTAATCCGACAGGGGCGCCGTCCCTACGAGCAGTACTTC. Translating it yields CASSTLIRQGRRPYEQYF.

This clone was seen more than once but under ten times. The CDR3 is CAWTGAGYEQYF. As DNA, the CDR3 is TGTGCCTGGACAGGGGCAGGCTACGAGCAGTACTTC. The chain combines TRBV30 with TRBJ2-7; a possible D gene is TRBD1 (6 bases). The CDR3 is made up of 12 amino acids. The ends were cut back, 4 bases at V and 3 bases at J, with 10 bases in the middle. Germline V gene sequence: CDR1 GTSNPN, CDR2 SVGIG (reference sequence).

The V gene is TRBV11-2, the J gene TRBJ2-1; TRBD2 is a possible D gene (5 bases). The V gene's germline CDR1 is SGHAT and CDR2 FQNNGV. With 1 base removed from V and 2 bases from J, the gap between germline ends came to 9 bases. The CDR3 totals 15 residues. In nucleotides, the CDR3 is TGTGCCAGCAGCTTAGCTCTAGCCGCCTACAATGAGCAGTTCTTC. It encodes CASSLALAAYNEQFF.

The V and J genes are TRBV30 and TRBJ2-1; TRBD2 matches 11 bases. From germline, CDR1 is GTSNPN and CDR2 SVGIG (reference sequence). V lost 2 bases and J lost 4; bases outside the gene matches: 4. This CDR3 has 15 residues. CDR3 in amino acids: CAWSLAGGVYNEQFF. The CDR3 region has the DNA TGTGCCTGGAGTCTAGCGGGAGGTGTGTACAATGAGCAGTTCTTC.

The V and J genes are TRBV2 and TRBJ1-2; a possible D gene is TRBD1 (6 bases). The CDR3 has 14 residues. V lost 2 bases and J 5 bases, leaving 12 bases between the germline ends. Germline V lookup: CDR1 SNHLY, CDR2 FYNNEI. DNA for the CDR3: TGTGCCAGCAGTGAACCCACAGGGATTTATGGCTACACCTTC. Protein product: CASSEPTGIYGYTF. Drawing the rest from reference TRBV2 and TRBJ1-2, the complete variable domain is EPEVTQTPSHQVTQMGQEVILRCVPISNHLYFYWYRQILGQKVEFLVSFYNNEISEKSEIFDDQFSVERPDGSNFTLKIRSTKLEDSAMYFCASSEPTGIYGYTFGSGTRLTVV.

This chain connects TRBV2 to TRBJ2-5; perhaps TRBD1 as D (6 bases). Germline CDR1 reads SNHLY; CDR2 reads FYNNEI. With 6 bases removed from V and 2 bases from J, the gap between germline ends came to 10 bases. The CDR3 sequence is 13 residues long. This CDR3 is CASRRTEQETQYF. The CDR3 DNA follows: TGTGCCAGCAGACGGACAGAACAAGAGACCCAGTACTTC.

The CDR3 nucleotides are TGTGCCAGCTCAAGGACAGGGGGCCTGGACACCATATATTTT. Amino acid sequence: CASSRTGGLDTIYF. The chain joins TRBV18 to TRBJ1-3; 11 bases match TRBD1. V dropped 5 bases and J dropped 8; count of bases not matched to a gene: 5. The germline V gene has CDR1 KGHSH and CDR2 LQKENI. CDR3 length: 14 amino acids.

The V call is TRBV28, the J call TRBJ2-7, with D perhaps matching TRBD2 (5 bases). Germline V gene lookup returns CDR1 MDHEN and CDR2 SYDVKM. The length of the CDR3 is 14 residues. The V end was cut by 6 bases, the J end by 4 bases, with 16 bases between. For the CDR3, the DNA is TGTGCCAGCAGGGCTAGTGGGAGTGCGTACGAGCAGTACTTC. It is translated as CASRASGSAYEQYF.

The rearrangement links TRBV25-1 to TRBJ2-5, with D hard to call. This CDR3 region has 15 residues. V was pared by 0 bases and J by 9 bases, with 17 bases between. Germline V gene lookup returns CDR1 MGHDK and CDR2 SYGVNS. CDR3 loop: CASSEYNTQIGAQYF. The CDR3 DNA reads TGTGCCAGCAGTGAATATAACACCCAGATTGGAGCCCAGTACTTC. The full variable domain, completed using reference TRBV25-1 and TRBJ2-5, is EADIYQTPRYLVIGTGKKITLECSQTMGHDKMYWYQQDPGMELHLIHYSYGVNSTEKGDLSSESTVSRIRTEHFPLTLESARPSHTSQYLCASSEYNTQIGAQYFGPGTRLLVL.

This clone has just a few counts. The V and J genes are TRBV19 and TRBJ2-1; weak D call: TRBD2 (5 bases). The CDR3 has 16 residues. The germline CDR1 and CDR2 sequences are LNHDA and SQIVND (reference sequence). V was pared by 8 bases and J by 4 bases, with 21 bases between. CDR3 loop: CASRRLASANYNEQFF. CDR3 DNA: TGTGCCAGTCGACGGCTAGCCTCCGCGAATTACAATGAGCAGTTCTTC.

The chain uses TRBV5-5 and TRBJ1-1; weak D call: TRBD1 (6 bases). CDR3 size: 15 residues. Per the germline V gene, CDR1 is SGHKS and CDR2 is YYEKEE (reference sequence). The V and J ends lost 0 bases and 2 bases respectively, with 11 bases between them. The CDR3, as DNA: TGTGCCAGCAGCTTGGCAGGGGCGAGCAACACTGAAGCTTTCTTT. It yields the protein CASSLAGASNTEAFF.

This chain uses TRBV5-8 with TRBJ2-5; 8 nucleotides agree with TRBD2. V lost 3 bases to trimming and J lost 5 bases; unmatched junction nucleotides: 6. CDR1 and CDR2 (germline): SGHTS, YDEGEE. This CDR3 comprises 14 residues. The CDR3 protein is CASSSSGGPETQYF. CDR3 bases: TGTGCCAGCAGCTCCTCGGGAGGGCCGGAGACCCAGTACTTC.

The chain has TRBV7-8 and TRBJ1-2; TRBD1 is a possible D gene (6 bases). Trimming removed 0 bases at V and 4 bases at J, with 12 bases between. CDR3 length: 15 residues. Germline CDR1 is SGHVS and CDR2 is FQNEAQ. The CDR3 reads CASSLATGTLYGYTF. In nucleotides, the CDR3 is TGTGCCAGCAGCTTAGCAACAGGGACCCTCTATGGCTACACCTTC.